This TCR beta chain was found in a study of T cell responses to AZD1222 COVID-19 vaccine. The CDR3 covers 12 residues. Germline V lookup: CDR1 SNHLY, CDR2 FYNNEI. The V and J ends lost 3 bases and 3 bases respectively, with 3 bases between them. This table comes from immunoSEQ multiplex PCR, and its TCRdb copy is limited to in-frame clones, with some not included. The sample includes about 75,000 clones, about nine tenths of them seen just once. The chain is built from TRBV2 and TRBJ1-5; D ambiguous. The source is an adult who received the MenACWY meningococcal vaccine as a control. This sample comprised peripheral blood, obtained 28 days after the second dose of the MenACWY control vaccine. CDR3 in amino acids: CASSDTNQPQHF. The CDR3 DNA reads TGTGCCAGCAGTGACACCAATCAGCCCCAGCATTTT.